What follows are 24 T cell receptor beta chains derived from one specimen sequenced in a study of T cells after yellow fever vaccination (dated by TCRdb to the late 2010s). The library came from 5' RACE. Sequencing was carried out with an Illumina HiSeq 2500. The raw public reads went through TCRdb reprocessing: fastp at Q25, MiXCR clone calling, in-frame beta chains kept. When rows share a CDR3 protein, they turn into one entry using the most common DNA and genes. This sample comprises a few hundred thousand distinct CDR3 sequences, around a tenth of them detected only once. The top ten clones comprise around 19% of the sample. The treatment or condition label on this specimen signifies: live attenuated yellow fever vaccine strain. The sequenced sample was PBMCs, obtained on the day of the first yellow fever vaccination. The receptors originated from a man younger than 35 who received the YFV17D yellow fever vaccine.

Notes on this clonotype: The junction does not match germline at one end; this may be a read error. The chain is built from TRBV4-3 and TRBJ2-3; 7 bases map to TRBD2. This CDR3 has 17 amino acids. Per germline, CDR1 LGHNA and CDR2 YSLEER. The CDR3 region has the DNA TGCGCCAGCAGCCAAGATTACGGTCAGACTAGCACAGGTACGCAGTATTTT. This encodes CASSQDYGQTSTGTQYF.

The V and J genes are TRBV20-1 and TRBJ2-1; 9 bases fit TRBD2. The germline CDR1 and CDR2 sequences are DFQATT and SNEGSKA (reference sequence). The V segment lost 1 base and the J segment 0 bases; nucleotides outside the gene matches: 4. The CDR3 has 16 amino acids. DNA for the CDR3: TGCAGTGCTAGAGGAAGCGGGGGGAACTCCTACAATGAGCAGTTCTTC. Protein product: CSARGSGGNSYNEQFF.

This clonotype showed up just a few times. J is TRBJ2-3 and V is TRBV7-3; TRBD1 aligns across 8 bases. Germline V gene lookup returns CDR1 SGHTA and CDR2 FQGTGA. The CDR3 runs to 14 residues. Germline trimming cut 6 bases from V and 3 bases from J; bases unmatched to any gene: 5. CDR3 loop: CASRYRQGTDTQYF. DNA for the CDR3: TGTGCCAGCAGGTACAGACAGGGGACAGATACGCAGTATTTT.

This sequence joins TRBV4-2 and TRBJ2-5; D is perhaps TRBD1 or TRBD2 (5 bases each). The germline V gene encodes CDR1 LGHNA and CDR2 YNFKEQ. V lost 1 base and J 3 bases, leaving 12 bases between the germline ends. The CDR3 has 15 amino acids. The CDR3: CASSQGGAEEETQYF. The CDR3 bases are TGTGCCAGCAGCCAAGGAGGGGCCGAGGAAGAGACCCAGTACTTC.

Here the CDR3 reads CASSYQGWNTEAFF. Here the CDR3 DNA reads TGCGCCAGCAGCTACCAGGGCTGGAACACTGAAGCTTTCTTT. The V call is TRBV4-3, the J call TRBJ1-1; maybe TRBD1 (5 bases). Trimming cost V 5 bases and J 1 base, with 11 bases left between them. From germline, CDR1 is LGHNA and CDR2 YSLEER. The CDR3 length is 14 residues.

This clonotype has just a few counts. The V call is TRBV25-1, the J call TRBJ1-4; 7 bases map to TRBD1. Losses at the gene ends were 6 bases for V and 5 bases for J; bases not matched to a gene: 9. The CDR3 totals 15 residues. Per the germline V gene, CDR1 is MGHDK and CDR2 is SYGVNS. This chain's CDR3 is CASSTMGQSNEKLFF. The DNA of the CDR3 is TGTGCCAGCAGCACCATGGGACAGTCGAATGAAAAACTGTTTTTT.

This clonotype was seen only a few times. The V and J genes are TRBV9 and TRBJ1-2; D might be TRBD1 (6 bases). This CDR3 comprises 13 residues. CDR1 is SGDLS and CDR2 is YYNGEE in the germline V gene. Trimming removed 0 bases from V and 7 bases from J, with 10 bases in between. The CDR3 loop is CASSVAQGSGYTF. The CDR3 DNA follows: TGTGCCAGCAGCGTAGCACAGGGCTCTGGCTACACCTTC.

J is TRBJ1-2 and V is TRBV28; D not certain. V was clipped by 4 bases and J by 6 bases, with 12 bases between them. Germline V gene lookup returns CDR1 MDHEN and CDR2 SYDVKM. CDR3 size: 13 residues. The CDR3 region is CASSSPVSDGYTF. CDR3 nucleotide sequence: TGTGCCAGCAGTTCACCTGTCTCGGATGGCTACACCTTC.

The gene calls are TRBV6-1 and TRBJ1-2; D ambiguous. The CDR3 runs to 15 residues. V lost 6 bases and J lost 0, with 14 bases in between. CDR1 and CDR2 from the germline V gene are MNHNS and SASEGT. CDR3 DNA: TGTGCCAGCAGCCGAACATCGGGTACTAACTATGGCTACACCTTC. The encoded protein is CASSRTSGTNYGYTF.

The chain joins TRBV20-1 to TRBJ1-5; D possibly corresponds to TRBD1 (6 bases). Trimming shortened V by 0 bases and J by 6 bases, and 12 bases separated the two germline ends. CDR1 and CDR2 (germline): DFQATT, SNEGSKA (reference sequence). The CDR3 has 14 residues. CDR3 protein: CSARDPGAAQPQHF. The CDR3 region has the DNA TGCAGTGCTAGAGATCCGGGGGCGGCTCAGCCCCAGCATTTT.

The chain has TRBV6-1 and TRBJ1-1; TRBD1 is a possible D gene (5 bases). Germline CDR1 reads MNHNS; CDR2 reads SASEGT. The CDR3 totals 14 residues. Trimming removed 5 bases at V and 1 base at J, with 11 bases between. CDR3 nucleotides: TGTGCCAGCAGTACCCAGACAGAGAACACTGAAGCTTTCTTT. Translating it yields CASSTQTENTEAFF.

This clonotype was detected ten times or more. CDR3: CASSDPGTVVSYEQYF. In DNA, the CDR3 is TGTGCCAGCAGCGACCCCGGGACCGTCGTCTCCTACGAGCAGTACTTC. The chain couples TRBV7-8 to TRBJ2-7, with D perhaps given as TRBD1 or TRBD2 (5 bases each). The CDR3 is made up of 16 amino acids. The ends were cut back, 5 bases at V and 0 bases at J, with 17 bases in the middle. CDR1 is SGHVS and CDR2 is FQNEAQ in the germline V gene.

This chain joins TRBV10-3 and TRBJ2-7, with D hard to call. Trimming took 0 bases from V and 2 from J, leaving 11 bases between them. Looked up from germline, CDR1 is ENHRY and CDR2 is SYGVKD. The CDR3 contains 15 residues. The CDR3 nucleotides read TGTGCCATCAGTGAGTCGGCAGCAAAGACCTACGAGCAGTACTTC. Amino acids: CAISESAAKTYEQYF.

The chain uses TRBV4-1 and TRBJ2-4; no definite D call. The CDR3 spans 18 residues. V gave up 0 bases and J gave up 0 bases, with 15 bases separating them. Per germline, CDR1 MGHRA and CDR2 YSYEKL. CDR3 sequence (DNA): TGCGCCAGCAGCCAAGAAGGGATTCCGGATATAGCCAAAAACATTCAGTACTTC. Protein: CASSQEGIPDIAKNIQYF.

The rearrangement uses TRBV4-3 and TRBJ1-2; D is unresolved. In germline, CDR1 is LGHNA, CDR2 YSLEER. The V end lost 0 bases, the J end lost 0 bases, and 14 bases lay between the germline ends. The length of the CDR3 is 17 residues. CDR3 coding DNA: TGCGCCAGCAGCCAAGATTCCATGGGGTCTCCTAACTATGGCTACACCTTC. It encodes CASSQDSMGSPNYGYTF.

The V and J genes are TRBV30 and TRBJ1-5, with unresolved D. CDR3 length: 13 amino acids. The V gene's germline CDR1 is GTSNPN and CDR2 SVGIG (reference sequence). V was clipped by 4 bases and J by 6 bases, with 13 bases between them. The CDR3 region is CAWTQGGGQPQHF. CDR3 DNA sequence: TGTGCCTGGACTCAAGGAGGCGGTCAGCCCCAGCATTTT.

This clonotype was seen only a few times. The chain uses TRBV25-1 and TRBJ2-3; tentatively, D is TRBD2 (5 bases). This CDR3 spans 15 amino acids. CDR1 is MGHDK, CDR2 SYGVNS, per germline. With 0 bases removed from V and 3 bases from J, the gap between germline ends came to 10 bases. The CDR3, as DNA: TGTGCCAGCAGTGAATACGAGGGTTTTACAGATACGCAGTATTTT. As protein: CASSEYEGFTDTQYF.

This clonotype showed up just a few times. A much larger clone sits a single nucleotide away, making a read error possible. The chain joins TRBV3-1 to TRBJ2-5; 9 bases are shared with TRBD1. Germline CDR1 is LGHDT and CDR2 is YNNKEL (reference sequence). The CDR3 loop spans 15 amino acids. In DNA form, the CDR3 reads TGTGCCACCAGCCTCGGACAGGGGCCCCAAGAGACCCAGTACTTC. Encoded protein: CATSLGQGPQETQYF.

This clonotype was seen a handful of times. The chain links TRBV20-1 to TRBJ1-5, with D unclear. The germline V gene has CDR1 DFQATT and CDR2 SNEGSKA (reference sequence). The CDR3 totals 11 residues. The V end was cut by 3 bases, the J end by 4 bases, with 4 bases between. CDR3 sequence: CSARRNQPQHF. For the CDR3, the DNA is TGCAGTGCTAGGCGGAATCAGCCCCAGCATTTT.

Turning to this clonotype: Germline and junction disagree at one end, which may indicate a read error. This rearrangement joins TRBV9 to TRBJ1-1; no definite D call. This CDR3 is built from 14 residues. From germline, CDR1 is SGDLS and CDR2 YYNGEE. CDR3: CVSSVTSIGTEAFF. The DNA of the CDR3 is TGTGTCAGCAGCGTTACGAGCATCGGCACTGAAGCTTTCTTT.

This sequence joins TRBV24-1 and TRBJ2-3, with TRBD2 as a possible D gene (5 bases). Trimming took off 4 bases at V and 5 bases at J, with 12 bases between the two ends. The CDR3 length is 14 residues. Germline lookup yields CDR1 KGHDR and CDR2 SFDVKD. The CDR3 coding sequence is TGTGCCACCAGTGAAGGGAGTCACTTAGATACGCAGTATTTT. Protein sequence: CATSEGSHLDTQYF.

Details on this clonotype: The junction does not match germline at one end; this may be a read error. The chain uses TRBV6-2 or TRBV6-3 and TRBJ1-2; TRBD1 matches at 11 bases. Germline V CDR1 and CDR2: MNHEY, SVGEGT. The CDR3 runs to 14 residues. Here the CDR3 reads CSSTRTGGFYGYTF. For the CDR3, the DNA is TGTTCCAGCACCCGGACAGGGGGCTTTTATGGCTACACCTTC.

This clonotype was recorded a few times. The J gene is TRBJ2-4, the V gene TRBV25-1; 8 bases match TRBD1. This CDR3 contains 17 residues. Trimming cost V 3 bases and J 1 base; bases outside gene matches: 8. Germline assignment: CDR1 MGHDK and CDR2 SYGVNS. The CDR3 DNA reads as TGTGCCAGCAGTGATTCCGGACAGGGCCGGGCCAAAAACATTCAGTACTTC. Translation: CASSDSGQGRAKNIQYF.

This clonotype has only a few counts. This chain links TRBV6-2 or TRBV6-3 with TRBJ1-2; D not resolved. Germline V lookup: CDR1 MNHEY, CDR2 SVGEGT. V dropped 6 bases and J dropped 4 bases, with 12 bases sitting between them. The CDR3 runs 13 residues. Written as DNA, the CDR3 is TGTGCCAGCAGCCCGGGTCTGTTCTATGGCTACACCTTC. Protein product: CASSPGLFYGYTF.